This is a list of T cell receptor beta chains from one sample in a study of blood T cell repertoires in COVID-19. Here immunoSEQ multiplex PCR was the method, and the copy in TCRdb shows in-frame clones only, minus some. The sample records a few hundred thousand clones, more than 80% being singletons. What was sequenced was peripheral blood. The receptors come from a woman in her twenties or thirties with COVID-19, enrolled during active disease. CDR3s include the opening cysteine and the closing phenylalanine or tryptophan. The order of the fields is J gene, V gene, clone size, D gene, CDR3 protein, CDR3 DNA. D genes are given only for firm matches. Clone size is not always given. Where it is, it says once, few, many or a class for expanded clones.

TRBJ2-7,TRBV6-2/TRBV6-3,.,.,CASSEWQYEQYF,TGTGCCAGCAGCGAATGGCAGTACGAGCAGTACTTC
TRBJ2-5,TRBV5-1,.,.,CASSLVRIQETQYF,TGCGCCAGCAGCTTGGTCAGAATCCAAGAGACCCAGTACTTC
TRBJ2-1,TRBV10-3,.,TRBD2,CAINQRSGNHNEQFF,TGTGCCATCAACCAACGCAGCGGGAACCACAATGAGCAGTTCTTC
TRBJ2-5,TRBV27,.,.,CASSPTAAGLQETQYF,TGTGCCAGCAGCCCGACGGCGGCAGGACTCCAAGAGACCCAGTACTTC
TRBJ1-4,TRBV27,.,TRBD1,CASDLADRGREVSEKLFF,TGTGCCAGCGATCTTGCCGACAGGGGGCGGGAAGTATCTGAAAAACTGTTTTTT
TRBJ1-1,TRBV18,.,.,CASHGGLNTEAFF,TGTGCCAGCCACGGGGGGCTGAACACTGAAGCTTTCTTT
TRBJ1-3,TRBV6-5,.,TRBD1,CASSYSTGAGNTIYF,TGTGCCAGCAGTTACTCAACAGGGGCAGGAAACACCATATATTTT
TRBJ2-5,TRBV15,.,TRBD2,CATSRGTSDQETQYF,TGTGCCACCAGCAGAGGGACTAGCGACCAAGAGACCCAGTACTTC
TRBJ1-5,TRBV28,.,TRBD1,CASSPDRGRRQPQHF,TGTGCCAGCAGTCCGGACAGGGGGCGGCGGCAGCCCCAGCATTTT
TRBJ1-1,TRBV18,.,TRBD1,CASSPILGQGGNTEAFF,TGTGCCAGCTCACCAATTTTAGGACAGGGGGGGAACACTGAAGCTTTCTTT
TRBJ1-2,TRBV11-2,.,TRBD1,CASSPFPRTGQYGYTF,TGTGCCAGCAGCCCATTCCCAAGGACAGGCCAGTATGGCTACACCTTC
TRBJ1-2,TRBV27,.,.,CASSTSPLYGYTF,.
TRBJ2-1,TRBV7-8,.,TRBD2,CASGFSGTIVKEQFF,TGTGCCAGCGGATTTTCCGGGACTATAGTTAAGGAGCAGTTCTTC
TRBJ2-7,TRBV7-6,.,TRBD1,CASSLGGQGVYEQYF,TGTGCCAGCAGCTTGGGTGGACAGGGGGTCTACGAGCAGTACTTC
TRBJ1-6,TRBV27,.,TRBD1,CASSFMTGWNSPLHF,TGTGCCAGCAGTTTTATGACAGGGTGGAATTCACCCCTCCACTTT
TRBJ1-4,TRBV25-1,.,TRBD1,CASSSSPGGLSEKLFF,TGTGCCAGCAGTTCATCTCCAGGGGGCTTAAGTGAAAAACTGTTTTTT
TRBJ1-4,TRBV12-3/TRBV12-4,once,.,CASSLPARELFF,TGTGCCAGCAGTTTACCGGCCAGGGAACTGTTTTTT
TRBJ2-3,TRBV15,once,.,CATSRDRDNTQYF,TGTGCCACCAGCAGAGATCGGGATAATACGCAGTATTTT
TRBJ2-2,TRBV4-1,few,TRBD2,CASSRTSGTGELFF,TGCGCCAGCAGCCGGACTAGCGGAACCGGGGAGCTGTTTTTT
TRBJ2-1,TRBV9,.,.,CASSVSGSGSNEQFF,TGTGCCAGCAGCGTAAGCGGCTCCGGCTCGAATGAGCAGTTCTTC
TRBJ1-2,TRBV15,.,TRBD1,CATSRGEETGYYGYTF,TGTGCCACCAGCAGAGGTGAAGAGACAGGGTACTATGGCTACACCTTC
TRBJ2-7,TRBV29-1,.,TRBD1,CSVLSYGQDSYEQYF,TGCAGCGTTCTATCCTACGGACAGGACTCCTACGAGCAGTACTTC
TRBJ1-1,TRBV6-5,.,TRBD1,CASSPRTGANTEAFF,TGTGCCAGCAGTCCCAGGACAGGGGCGAACACTGAAGCTTTCTTT
TRBJ2-2,TRBV10-3,once,TRBD2,CAITPGLNTGELFF,TGTGCCATCACTCCGGGACTAAACACCGGGGAGCTGTTTTTT
TRBJ2-1,TRBV2,.,.,CASLGTVYNEQFF,TGTGCCAGCCTGGGGACTGTCTACAATGAGCAGTTCTTC
TRBJ1-1,TRBV28,.,.,CASSLVFRRSEAFF,TGTGCCAGCAGTTTAGTTTTCAGGAGGTCCGAAGCTTTCTTT
TRBJ2-1,TRBV12-5,.,TRBD1,CASGLVPRDRYNEQFF,TGTGCTAGTGGTTTGGTACCCCGGGACAGGTACAATGAGCAGTTCTTC
TRBJ2-1,TRBV7-9,.,TRBD2,CASSQSGGYYNEQFF,TGTGCCAGCAGCCAAAGCGGGGGTTATTACAATGAGCAGTTCTTC
TRBJ1-2,TRBV18,.,.,CASSPAGTTGMGYTF,TGTGCCAGCTCACCTGCCGGGACAACCGGGATGGGCTACACCTTC
TRBJ2-3,TRBV7-5,.,.,CARSSLKGQGNLLRTDTQYF,TGTGCCAGAAGCTCACTTAAGGGACAGGGAAACCTTCTCCGCACAGATACGCAGTATTTT
TRBJ1-1,TRBV6-1,.,.,CASSDTLQAVEAFF,TGTGCCAGCAGTGACACCCTTCAGGCAGTTGAAGCTTTCTTT
TRBJ2-1,TRBV5-1,.,TRBD1,CASSLGDREQFF,TGCGCCAGCAGCTTGGGGGACAGGGAGCAGTTCTTC
TRBJ2-2,TRBV6-2/TRBV6-3,.,.,CASSAQMGTGELFF,TGTGCCAGCAGTGCACAGATGGGCACCGGGGAGCTGTTTTTT
TRBJ2-3,TRBV29-1,.,TRBD1,CSVRQGGTDTQYF,TGCAGCGTGAGACAGGGGGGCACAGATACGCAGTATTTT
TRBJ1-1,TRBV5-4,.,TRBD1,CASSSPQTGAPEAFF,TGTGCCAGCAGCTCCCCCCAGACAGGGGCCCCTGAAGCTTTCTTT
TRBJ2-3,TRBV5-1,.,TRBD2,CASSRGTSGGLLTDTQYF,TGCGCCAGCAGCCGAGGGACTAGCGGGGGCCTACTCACAGATACGCAGTATTTT
TRBJ1-3,TRBV10-3,.,TRBD1,CATLDRGDGNTIYF,TGTGCCACCCTCGACAGGGGGGACGGAAACACCATATATTTT
TRBJ1-6,TRBV14,.,TRBD1,CASSPTGGRNSPLHF,TGTGCCAGCAGCCCGACAGGGGGGAGGAATTCACCCCTCCACTTT
TRBJ1-1,TRBV6-2/TRBV6-3,.,.,CASSWGLRNTEAFF,TGTGCCAGCAGTTGGGGGCTGCGGAACACTGAAGCTTTCTTT
TRBJ1-4,TRBV28,.,.,CASRQDRFNEKLFF,TGTGCCAGCAGACAAGACAGGTTTAATGAAAAACTGTTTTTT
TRBJ1-1,TRBV11-2,few,TRBD1,CASSTYRGREFTEAFF,TGTGCCAGCAGCACCTACAGGGGGCGAGAGTTTACTGAAGCTTTCTTT
TRBJ1-1,TRBV7-9,.,TRBD1,CASRGTGETEAFF,TGTGCCAGCAGGGGAACAGGGGAGACTGAAGCTTTCTTT